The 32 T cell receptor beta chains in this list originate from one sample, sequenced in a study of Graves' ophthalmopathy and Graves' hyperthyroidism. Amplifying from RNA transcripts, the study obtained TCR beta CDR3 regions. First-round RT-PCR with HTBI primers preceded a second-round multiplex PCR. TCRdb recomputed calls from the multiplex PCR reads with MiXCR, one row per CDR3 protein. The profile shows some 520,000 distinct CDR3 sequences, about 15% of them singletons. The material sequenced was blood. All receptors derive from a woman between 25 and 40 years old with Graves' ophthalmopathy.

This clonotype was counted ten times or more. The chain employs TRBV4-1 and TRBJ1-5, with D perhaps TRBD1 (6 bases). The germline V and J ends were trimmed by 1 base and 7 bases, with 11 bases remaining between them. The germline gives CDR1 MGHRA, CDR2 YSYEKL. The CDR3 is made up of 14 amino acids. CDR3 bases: TGCGCCAGCAGCCAAGCGTCCACAGGGCAGCCCCAGCATTTT. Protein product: CASSQASTGQPQHF.

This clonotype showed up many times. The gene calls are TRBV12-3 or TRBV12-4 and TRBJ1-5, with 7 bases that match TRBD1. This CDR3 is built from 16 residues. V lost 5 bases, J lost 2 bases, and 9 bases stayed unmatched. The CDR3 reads CASSIDRDVGNQPQHF. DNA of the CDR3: TGTGCCAGCAGTATCGACAGGGACGTCGGCAATCAGCCCCAGCATTTT.

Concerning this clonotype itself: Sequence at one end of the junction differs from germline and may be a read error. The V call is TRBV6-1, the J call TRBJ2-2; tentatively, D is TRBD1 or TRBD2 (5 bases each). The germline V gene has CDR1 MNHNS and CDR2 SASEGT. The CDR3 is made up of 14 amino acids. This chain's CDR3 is CPSSGQMNTGELFF. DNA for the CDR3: TGTCCCAGCAGCGGACAAATGAACACCGGGGAGCTGTTTTTT.

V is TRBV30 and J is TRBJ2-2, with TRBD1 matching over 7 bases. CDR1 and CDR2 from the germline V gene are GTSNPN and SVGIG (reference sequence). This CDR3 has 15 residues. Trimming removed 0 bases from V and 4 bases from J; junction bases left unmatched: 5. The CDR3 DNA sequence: TGTGCCTGGAGTGTGCTGGGACAGCCCACCGGGGAGCTGTTTTTT. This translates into CAWSVLGQPTGELFF.

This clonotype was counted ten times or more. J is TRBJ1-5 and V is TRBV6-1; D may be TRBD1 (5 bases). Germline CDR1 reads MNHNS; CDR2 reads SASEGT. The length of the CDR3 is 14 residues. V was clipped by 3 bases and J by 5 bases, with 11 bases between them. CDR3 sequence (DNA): TGTGCCAGCAGTGAGGGAGGGGATTATCAGCCCCAGCATTTT. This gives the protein CASSEGGDYQPQHF.

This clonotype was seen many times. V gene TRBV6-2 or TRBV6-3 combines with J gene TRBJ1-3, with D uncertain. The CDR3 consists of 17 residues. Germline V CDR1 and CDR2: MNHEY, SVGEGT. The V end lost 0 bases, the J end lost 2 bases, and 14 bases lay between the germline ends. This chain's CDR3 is CASSYSSLGPTGNTIYF. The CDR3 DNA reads TGTGCCAGCAGTTACTCGAGTTTGGGCCCGACTGGAAACACCATATATTTT.

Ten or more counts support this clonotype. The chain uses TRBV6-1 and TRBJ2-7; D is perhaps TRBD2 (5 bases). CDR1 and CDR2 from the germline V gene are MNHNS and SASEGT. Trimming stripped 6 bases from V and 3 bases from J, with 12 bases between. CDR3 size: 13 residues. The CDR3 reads CASRAPGDYEQYF. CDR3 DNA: TGTGCCAGCAGGGCCCCCGGGGACTACGAGCAGTACTTC.

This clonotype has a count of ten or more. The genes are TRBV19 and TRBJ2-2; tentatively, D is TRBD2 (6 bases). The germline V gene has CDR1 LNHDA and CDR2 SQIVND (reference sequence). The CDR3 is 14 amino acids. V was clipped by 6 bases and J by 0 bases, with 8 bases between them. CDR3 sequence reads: CASRLATNTGELFF. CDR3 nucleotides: TGTGCCAGTAGGCTAGCGACGAACACCGGGGAGCTGTTTTTT.

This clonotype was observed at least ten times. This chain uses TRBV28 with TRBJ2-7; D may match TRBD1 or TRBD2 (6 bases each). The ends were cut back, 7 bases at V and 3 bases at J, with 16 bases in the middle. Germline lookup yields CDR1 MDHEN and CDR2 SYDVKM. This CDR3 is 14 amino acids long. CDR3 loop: CASTMKGEVYEQYF. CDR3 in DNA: TGTGCCAGCACCATGAAGGGGGAGGTCTACGAGCAGTACTTC.

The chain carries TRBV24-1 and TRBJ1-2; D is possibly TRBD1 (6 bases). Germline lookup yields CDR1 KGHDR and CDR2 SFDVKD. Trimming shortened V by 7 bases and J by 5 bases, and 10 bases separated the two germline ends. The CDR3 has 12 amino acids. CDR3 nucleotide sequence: TGTGCCACCAGCAGCAGGGGTTATGGCTACACCTTC. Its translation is CATSSRGYGYTF.

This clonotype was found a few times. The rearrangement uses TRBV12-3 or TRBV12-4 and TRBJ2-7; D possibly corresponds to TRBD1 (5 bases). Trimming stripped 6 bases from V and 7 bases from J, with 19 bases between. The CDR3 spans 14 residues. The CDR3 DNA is TGTGCCAGCAGCCGCACCCCACAGGAATGGGAGCAGTACTTC. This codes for CASSRTPQEWEQYF.

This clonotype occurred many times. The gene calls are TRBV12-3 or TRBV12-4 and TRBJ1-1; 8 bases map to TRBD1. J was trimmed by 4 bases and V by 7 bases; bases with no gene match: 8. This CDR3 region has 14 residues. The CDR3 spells CASKRRGQGTEAFF. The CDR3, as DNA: TGTGCCAGCAAACGCAGGGGGCAGGGCACTGAAGCTTTCTTT.

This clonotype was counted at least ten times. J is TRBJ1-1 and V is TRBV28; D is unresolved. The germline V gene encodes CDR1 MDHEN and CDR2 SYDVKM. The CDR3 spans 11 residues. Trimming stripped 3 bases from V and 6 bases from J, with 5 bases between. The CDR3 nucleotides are TGTGCCAGCAGTTTCTTTGCTGAAGCTTTCTTT. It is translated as CASSFFAEAFF.

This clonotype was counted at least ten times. The CDR3 loop is CASSESGGSSPLHF. The CDR3 DNA reads TGTGCCAGCAGTGAGTCAGGGGGTAGTTCACCCCTCCACTTT. This chain connects TRBV6-4 to TRBJ1-6; 7 bases agree with TRBD1. The V and J ends lost 3 bases and 9 bases, in that order; junction bases with no gene match: 5. The CDR3 extends over 14 amino acids. Germline values: CDR1 MRHNA, CDR2 SNTAGT.

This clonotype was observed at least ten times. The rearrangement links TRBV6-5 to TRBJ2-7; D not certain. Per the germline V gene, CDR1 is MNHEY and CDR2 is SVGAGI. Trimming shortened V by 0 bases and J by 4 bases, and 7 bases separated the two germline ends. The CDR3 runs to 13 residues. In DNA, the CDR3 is TGTGCCAGCAGTTACTCGATGGGTTACGAGCAGTACTTC. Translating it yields CASSYSMGYEQYF.

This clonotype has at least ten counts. The DNA for the CDR3 is TGTGCCATCAGTCCCGCTCTAGGGACCCAGTACTTC. Translated, it gives CAISPALGTQYF. This chain links TRBV10-3 with TRBJ2-5; D not resolved. CDR1 and CDR2 from the germline V gene are ENHRY and SYGVKD. The germline V and J ends were trimmed by 5 bases and 7 bases, with 11 bases remaining between them. This CDR3 is built from 12 residues.

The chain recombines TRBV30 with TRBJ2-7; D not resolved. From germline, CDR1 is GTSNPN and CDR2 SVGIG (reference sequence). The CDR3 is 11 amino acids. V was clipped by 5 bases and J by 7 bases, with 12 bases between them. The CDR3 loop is CAWGPLKEQYF. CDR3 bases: TGTGCCTGGGGACCCCTCAAGGAGCAGTACTTC.

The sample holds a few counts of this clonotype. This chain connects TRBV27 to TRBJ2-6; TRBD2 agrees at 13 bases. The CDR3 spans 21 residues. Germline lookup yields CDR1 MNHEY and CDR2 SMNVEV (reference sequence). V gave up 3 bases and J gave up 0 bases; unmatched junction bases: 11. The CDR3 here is CASSFLGLAGAPASGANVLTF. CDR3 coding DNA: TGTGCCAGCAGTTTCCTCGGACTAGCGGGGGCGCCGGCCTCTGGGGCCAACGTCCTGACTTTC.

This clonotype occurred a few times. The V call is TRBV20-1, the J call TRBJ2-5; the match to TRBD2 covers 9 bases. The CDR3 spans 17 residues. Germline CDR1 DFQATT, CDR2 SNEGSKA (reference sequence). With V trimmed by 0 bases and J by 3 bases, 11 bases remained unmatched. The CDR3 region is CSARERGRGGFEETQYF. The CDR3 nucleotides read TGCAGTGCTAGAGAGCGCGGGCGGGGGGGCTTCGAAGAGACCCAGTACTTC.

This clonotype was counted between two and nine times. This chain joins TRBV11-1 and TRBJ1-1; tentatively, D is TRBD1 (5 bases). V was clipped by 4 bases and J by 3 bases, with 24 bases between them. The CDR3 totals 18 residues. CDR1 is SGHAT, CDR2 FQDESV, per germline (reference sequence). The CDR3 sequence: CASSYALGVRAKHTEAFF. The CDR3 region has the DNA TGTGCCAGCAGCTATGCCTTAGGGGTTCGCGCGAAGCACACTGAAGCTTTCTTT. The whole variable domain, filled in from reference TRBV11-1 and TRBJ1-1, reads EAEVAQSPRYKITEKSQAVAFWCDPISGHATLYWYRQILGQGPELLVQFQDESVVDDSQLPKDRFSAERLKGVDSTLKIQPAELGDSAMYLCASSYALGVRAKHTEAFFGQGTRLTVV.

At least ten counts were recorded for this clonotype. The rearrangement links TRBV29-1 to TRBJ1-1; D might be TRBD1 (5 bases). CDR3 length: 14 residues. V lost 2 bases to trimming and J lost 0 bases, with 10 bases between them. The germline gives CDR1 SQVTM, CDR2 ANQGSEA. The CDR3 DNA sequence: TGCAGCGTTGAACGCCGACAGATGAACACTGAAGCTTTCTTT. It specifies CSVERRQMNTEAFF. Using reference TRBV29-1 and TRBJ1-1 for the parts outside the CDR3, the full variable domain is SAVISQKPSRDICQRGTSLTIQCQVDSQVTMMFWYRQQPGQSLTLIATANQGSEATYESGFVIDKFPISRPNLTFSTLTVSNMSPEDSSIYLCSVERRQMNTEAFFGQGTRLTVV.

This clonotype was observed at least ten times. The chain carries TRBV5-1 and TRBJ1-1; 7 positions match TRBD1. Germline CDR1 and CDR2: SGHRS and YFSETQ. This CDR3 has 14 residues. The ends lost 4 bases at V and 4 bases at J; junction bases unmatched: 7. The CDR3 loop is CASSLKQGRTEAFF. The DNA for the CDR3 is TGCGCCAGCAGCCTAAAACAGGGGCGCACTGAAGCTTTCTTT.

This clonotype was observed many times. The CDR3, as DNA: TGCAGCGCAGCTAGGGGCGCTGAAGCTTTCTTT. Translation: CSAARGAEAFF. This rearrangement joins TRBV29-1 to TRBJ1-1; a weak D match, TRBD1 (5 bases). The CDR3 is 11 amino acids. Trimming shortened V by 7 bases and J by 6 bases, and 12 bases separated the two germline ends. Germline loops: CDR1 SQVTM, CDR2 ANQGSEA.

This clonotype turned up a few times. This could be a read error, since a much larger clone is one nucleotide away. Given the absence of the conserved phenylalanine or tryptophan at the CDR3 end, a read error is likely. CDR3 loop: CASSYGLADSYEQYL. Written as DNA, the CDR3 is TGTGCCAGCAGTTACGGGCTAGCCGATTCCTACGAGCAGTACCTC. The chain links TRBV6-5 to TRBJ2-7, with D possibly being TRBD2 (5 bases). CDR1 is MNHEY, CDR2 SVGAGI, per germline. This CDR3 comprises 15 residues. V was clipped by 2 bases and J by 1 base, with 12 bases between them.

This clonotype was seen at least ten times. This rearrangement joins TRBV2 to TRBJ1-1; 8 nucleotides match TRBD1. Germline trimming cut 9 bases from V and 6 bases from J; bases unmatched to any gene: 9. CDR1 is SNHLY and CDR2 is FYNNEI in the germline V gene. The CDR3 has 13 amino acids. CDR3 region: CASRRDRTAEAFF. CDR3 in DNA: TGTGCCAGTCGCCGGGACAGGACCGCTGAAGCTTTCTTT.

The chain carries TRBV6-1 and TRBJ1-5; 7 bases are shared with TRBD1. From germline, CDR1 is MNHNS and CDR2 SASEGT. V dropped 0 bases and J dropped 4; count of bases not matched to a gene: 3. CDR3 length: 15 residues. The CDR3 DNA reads TGTGCCAGCAGTGAAGCGCCAGGGGGGAATCAGCCCCAGCATTTT. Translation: CASSEAPGGNQPQHF.

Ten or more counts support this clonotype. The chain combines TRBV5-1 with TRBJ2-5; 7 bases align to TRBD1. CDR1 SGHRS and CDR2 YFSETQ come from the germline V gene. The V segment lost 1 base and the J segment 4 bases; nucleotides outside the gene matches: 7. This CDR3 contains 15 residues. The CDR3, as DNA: TGCGCCAGCAGCTTGCACAGGGGTCCTTTAGAGACCCAGTACTTC. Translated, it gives CASSLHRGPLETQYF.

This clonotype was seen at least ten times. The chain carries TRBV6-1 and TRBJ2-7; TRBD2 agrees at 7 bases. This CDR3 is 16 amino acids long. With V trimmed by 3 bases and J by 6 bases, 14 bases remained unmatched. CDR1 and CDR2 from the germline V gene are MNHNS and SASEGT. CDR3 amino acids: CASSDILKAGGSEQYF. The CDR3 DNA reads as TGTGCCAGCAGTGATATCCTCAAGGCCGGGGGGTCCGAGCAGTACTTC.

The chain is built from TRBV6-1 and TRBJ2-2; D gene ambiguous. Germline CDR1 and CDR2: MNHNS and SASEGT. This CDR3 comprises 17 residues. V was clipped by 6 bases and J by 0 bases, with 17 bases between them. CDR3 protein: CASRPTRGPTNTGELFF. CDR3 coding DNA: TGTGCCAGCAGACCTACTCGCGGACCAACGAACACCGGGGAGCTGTTTTTT.

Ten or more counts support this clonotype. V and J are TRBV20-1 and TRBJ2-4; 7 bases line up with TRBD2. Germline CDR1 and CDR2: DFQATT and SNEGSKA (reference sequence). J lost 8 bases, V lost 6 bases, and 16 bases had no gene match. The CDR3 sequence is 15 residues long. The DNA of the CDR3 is TGCAGTGCCTCTAGTAATGTCGACGCGGGAGACATTCAGTACTTC. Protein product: CSASSNVDAGDIQYF.

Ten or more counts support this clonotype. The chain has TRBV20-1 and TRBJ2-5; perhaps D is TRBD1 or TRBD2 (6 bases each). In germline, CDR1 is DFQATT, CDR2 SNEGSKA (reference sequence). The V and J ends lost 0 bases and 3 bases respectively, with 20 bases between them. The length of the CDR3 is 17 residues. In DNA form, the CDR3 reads TGCAGTGCTAGAGATCCCCAAAAGCCGGGGGCCAAAGAGACCCAGTACTTC. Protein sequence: CSARDPQKPGAKETQYF.

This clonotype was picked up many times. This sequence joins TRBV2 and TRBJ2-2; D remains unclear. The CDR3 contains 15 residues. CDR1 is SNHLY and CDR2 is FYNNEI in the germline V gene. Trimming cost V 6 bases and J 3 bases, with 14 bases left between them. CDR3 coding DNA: TGTGCCAGCAGATCCGACTGGACCTACACCGGGGAGCTGTTTTTT. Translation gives CASRSDWTYTGELFF.